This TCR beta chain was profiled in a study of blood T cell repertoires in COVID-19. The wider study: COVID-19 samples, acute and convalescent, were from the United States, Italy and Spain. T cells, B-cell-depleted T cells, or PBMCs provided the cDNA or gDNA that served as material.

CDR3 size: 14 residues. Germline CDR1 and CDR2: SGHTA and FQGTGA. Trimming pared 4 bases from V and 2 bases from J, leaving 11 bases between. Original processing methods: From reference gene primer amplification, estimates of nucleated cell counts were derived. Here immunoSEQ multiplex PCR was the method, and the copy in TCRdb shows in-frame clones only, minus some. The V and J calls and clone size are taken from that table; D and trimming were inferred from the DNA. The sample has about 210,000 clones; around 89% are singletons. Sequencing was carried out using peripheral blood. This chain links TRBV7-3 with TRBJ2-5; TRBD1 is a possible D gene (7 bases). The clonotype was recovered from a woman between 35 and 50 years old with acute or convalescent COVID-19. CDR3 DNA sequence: TGTGCCAGCAGCTCCGCAGGGGGGCAAGAGACCCAGTACTTC. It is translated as CASSSAGGQETQYF.